This T cell receptor beta chain was obtained from a study of cytomegalovirus exposure and HLA in healthy donors. Overall study results and limits: Analysis was carried out at a later point, and it linked a missense DCLRE1C variant to TCR beta V- and J-gene trimming. Later on, an analysis showed TCR association rates differing by HLA locus, with DRB1 the most and HLA-C the fewest.

V gave up 0 bases and J gave up 4 bases; unmatched junction bases: 3. The V gene's germline CDR1 is MNHNY and CDR2 SVGAGI (reference sequence). The CDR3 has 15 amino acids. The study ran its PCR with 60 Vbeta and 13 Jbeta primers. Clones were sequenced by immunoSEQ multiplex PCR, and TCRdb holds only the in-frame ones, with some missing. The sample yields some 200,000 clones, about 83% seen once. As for this clone: Its specificity is unknown.

The specimen was PBMCs. The receptor was isolated from a man aged 35 to 55 in good health and CMV-seronegative. This sequence joins TRBV6-6 and TRBJ1-5, with 7 bases that match TRBD1. This chain's CDR3 is CASSYSRDSNQPQHF. DNA for the CDR3: TGTGCCAGCAGTTACTCGAGGGACAGTAATCAGCCCCAGCATTTT.